Below, 3 T cell receptor beta chains from the same sample are listed, as sequenced in a study of blood T cell repertoires in COVID-19. Sequencing used immunoSEQ multiplex PCR; TCRdb keeps in-frame clones, though not all of them. This sample has about 210,000 clones, with about 76% found just once. The sequenced sample consisted of PBMCs or T cells enriched from blood (not recorded which). Every receptor here comes from a woman between 45 and 60 years old with acute COVID-19.

The chain uses TRBV29-1 and TRBJ2-1, with 7 bases matching TRBD1. The CDR3 length is 14 residues. CDR1 SQVTM and CDR2 ANQGSEA come from the germline V gene. The junction had 12 bases not matched to a gene; V was cut back by 3 bases and J by 10 bases. CDR3 loop: CSVERGRALGEQFF. CDR3 nucleotide sequence: TGCAGCGTTGAGAGGGGGCGGGCCCTCGGGGAGCAGTTCTTC.

The chain links TRBV28 to TRBJ2-2, with a possible D match to TRBD2 (6 bases). The CDR3 consists of 16 residues. V lost 3 bases and J 1 base, leaving 12 bases between the germline ends. CDR1 and CDR2 (germline): MDHEN, SYDVKM. Written as DNA, the CDR3 is TGTGCCAGCAGTTTGGGGCAGGGACTGAACACCGGGGAGCTGTTTTTT. Protein: CASSLGQGLNTGELFF.

This chain connects TRBV4-1 to TRBJ2-5, with 9 bases identical to TRBD2. The CDR3 spans 17 residues. Germline V CDR1 and CDR2: MGHRA, YSYEKL. V lost 2 bases and J lost 4; bases outside the gene matches: 11. In DNA, the CDR3 is TGCGCCAGCAGCCAAACCGGACTAGCGACTCTTCGAGAGACCCAGTACTTC. Encoded protein: CASSQTGLATLRETQYF.